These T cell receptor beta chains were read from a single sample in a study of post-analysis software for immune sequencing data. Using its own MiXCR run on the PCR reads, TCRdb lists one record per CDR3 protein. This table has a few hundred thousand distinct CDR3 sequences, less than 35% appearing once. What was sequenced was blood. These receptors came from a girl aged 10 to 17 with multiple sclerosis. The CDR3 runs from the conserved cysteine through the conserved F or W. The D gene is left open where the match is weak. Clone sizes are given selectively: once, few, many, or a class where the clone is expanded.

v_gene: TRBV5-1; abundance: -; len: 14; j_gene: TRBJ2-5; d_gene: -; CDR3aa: CASSSSQVLETQYF; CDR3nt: TGCGCCAGCAGCTCATCTCAAGTACTAGAGACCCAGTACTTC
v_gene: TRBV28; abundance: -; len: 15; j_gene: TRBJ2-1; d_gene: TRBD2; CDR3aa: CASRPGLAVYNEQFF; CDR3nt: TGTGCCAGCAGGCCGGGACTAGCGGTTTACAATGAGCAGTTCTTC
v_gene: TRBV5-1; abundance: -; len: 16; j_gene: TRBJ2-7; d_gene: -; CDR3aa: CASSLSGAARSYEQYF; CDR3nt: TGCGCCAGCAGCTTGAGTGGGGCTGCCCGCTCCTACGAGCAGTACTTC
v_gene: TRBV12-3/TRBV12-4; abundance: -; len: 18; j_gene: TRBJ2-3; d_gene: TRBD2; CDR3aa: CASSPRLAGAPSTDTQYF; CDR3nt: TGTGCCAGCAGTCCTAGACTAGCGGGGGCCCCTAGCACAGATACGCAGTATTTT
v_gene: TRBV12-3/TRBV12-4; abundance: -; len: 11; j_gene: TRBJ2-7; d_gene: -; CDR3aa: CASSFEREQYF; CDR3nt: TGTGCCAGCAGTTTTGAGAGAGAGCAGTACTTC
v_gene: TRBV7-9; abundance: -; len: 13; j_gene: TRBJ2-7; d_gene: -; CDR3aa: CASSLVSADEQYF; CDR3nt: TGTGCCAGCAGCTTAGTCTCGGCCGACGAGCAGTACTTC
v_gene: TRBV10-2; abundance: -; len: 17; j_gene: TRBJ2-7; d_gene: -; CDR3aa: CASSEWGAGGPLDEQYF; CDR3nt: TGCGCCAGCAGTGAATGGGGGGCAGGGGGGCCCCTGGACGAGCAGTACTTC
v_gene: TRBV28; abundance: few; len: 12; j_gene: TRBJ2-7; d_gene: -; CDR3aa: CASSFSPNEQYF; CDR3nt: TGTGCCAGCAGTTTTAGCCCCAACGAGCAGTACTTC
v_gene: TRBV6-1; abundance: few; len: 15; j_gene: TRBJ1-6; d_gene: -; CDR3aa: CASSEYGLYNSPLHF; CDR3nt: TGTGCCAGCAGTGAATACGGGCTCTATAATTCACCCCTCCACTTT
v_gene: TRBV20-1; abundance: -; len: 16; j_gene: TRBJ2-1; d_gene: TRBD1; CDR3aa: CSASHPPTGSLNEQFF; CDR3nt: TGCAGTGCTTCCCACCCACCGACAGGGTCCCTCAATGAGCAGTTCTTC
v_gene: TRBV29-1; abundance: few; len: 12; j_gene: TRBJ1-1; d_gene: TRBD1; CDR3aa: CSGTGDHTEAFF; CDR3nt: TGCAGCGGGACAGGGGATCACACTGAAGCTTTCTTT
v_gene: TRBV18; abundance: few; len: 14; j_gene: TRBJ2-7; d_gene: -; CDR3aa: CASSPKADSYEQYF; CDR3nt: TGTGCCAGCTCACCAAAGGCAGACTCCTACGAGCAGTACTTC
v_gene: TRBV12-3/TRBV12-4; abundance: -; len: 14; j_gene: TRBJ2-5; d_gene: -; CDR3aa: CASTPTTSPETQYF; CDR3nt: TGTGCCAGCACCCCCACCACTAGTCCGGAGACCCAGTACTTC
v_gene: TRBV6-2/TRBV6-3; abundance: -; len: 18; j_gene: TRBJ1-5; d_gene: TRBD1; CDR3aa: CASSYPRTGVYSNQPQHF; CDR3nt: TGTGCCAGCAGTTACCCGAGGACAGGGGTCTATAGCAATCAGCCCCAGCATTTT
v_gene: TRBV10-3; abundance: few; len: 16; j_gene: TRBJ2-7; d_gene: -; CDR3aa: CAISELPRGGSYEQYF; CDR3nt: TGTGCCATCAGTGAGCTCCCCCGCGGAGGTTCCTACGAGCAGTACTTC
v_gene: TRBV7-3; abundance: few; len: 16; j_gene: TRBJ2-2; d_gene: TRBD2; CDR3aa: CASSRGGTLGTGELFF; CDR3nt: TGTGCCAGCAGCCGGGGGGGGACTTTAGGGACCGGGGAGCTGTTTTTT
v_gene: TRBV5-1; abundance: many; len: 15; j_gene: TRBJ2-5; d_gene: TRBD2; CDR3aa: CASSWTSGGQETQYF; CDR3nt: TGCGCCAGCAGCTGGACTAGCGGGGGCCAAGAGACCCAGTACTTC
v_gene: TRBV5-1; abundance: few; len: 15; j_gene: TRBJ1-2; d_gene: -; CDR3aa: CASSLGRSYYYGYTF; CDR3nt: TGCGCCAGCAGCTTGGGACGGAGCTATTACTATGGCTACACCTTC
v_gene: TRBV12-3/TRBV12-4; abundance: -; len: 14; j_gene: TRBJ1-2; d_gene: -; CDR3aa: CASSEFQGGYGYTF; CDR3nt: TGTGCCAGCAGTGAATTCCAGGGCGGCTATGGCTACACCTTC
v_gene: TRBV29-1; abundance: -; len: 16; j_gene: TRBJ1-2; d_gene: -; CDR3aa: CSVEELGQSKTAGYTF; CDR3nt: TGCAGCGTTGAAGAATTGGGCCAGTCCAAAACTGCGGGCTACACCTTC
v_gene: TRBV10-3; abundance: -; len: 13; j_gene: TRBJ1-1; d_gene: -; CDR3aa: CATRGTGNTEAFF; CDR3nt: TGTGCCACAAGGGGGACTGGGAACACTGAAGCTTTCTTT
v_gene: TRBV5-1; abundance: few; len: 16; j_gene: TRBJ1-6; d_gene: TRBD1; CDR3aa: CASSWGTVTYNSPLHF; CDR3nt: TGCGCCAGCAGCTGGGGGACAGTTACCTATAATTCACCCCTCCACTTT
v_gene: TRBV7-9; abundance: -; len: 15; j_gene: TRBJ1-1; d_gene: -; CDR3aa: CASSLAGALLRGAFF; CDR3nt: TGTGCCAGCAGCTTAGCAGGGGCCCTCCTGCGAGGAGCTTTCTTT
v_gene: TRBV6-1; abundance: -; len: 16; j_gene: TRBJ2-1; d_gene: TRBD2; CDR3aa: CASSSQAGGTYNEQFF; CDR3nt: TGTGCCAGCAGTTCCCAGGCGGGGGGTACCTACAATGAGCAGTTCTTC
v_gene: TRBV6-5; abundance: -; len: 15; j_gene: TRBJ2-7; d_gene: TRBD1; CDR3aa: CASSFTGTGIHEQYF; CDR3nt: TGTGCCAGCAGTTTCACCGGGACAGGGATCCACGAGCAGTACTTC
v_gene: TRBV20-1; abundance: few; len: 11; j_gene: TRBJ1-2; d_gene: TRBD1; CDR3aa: CSAQGAYGYTF; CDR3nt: TGCAGTGCCCAGGGGGCCTATGGCTACACCTTC
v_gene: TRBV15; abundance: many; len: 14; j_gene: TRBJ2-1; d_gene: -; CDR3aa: CATSRDQGRNEQFF; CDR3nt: TGTGCCACCAGCAGAGATCAGGGGAGGAATGAGCAGTTCTTC
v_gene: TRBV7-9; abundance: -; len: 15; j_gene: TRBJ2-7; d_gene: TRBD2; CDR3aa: CASSLPRGGAYKQYF; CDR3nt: TGTGCCAGCAGCCTCCCTCGCGGGGGGGCCTACAAGCAGTACTTC
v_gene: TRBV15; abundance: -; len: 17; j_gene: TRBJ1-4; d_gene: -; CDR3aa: CATSRDGGEGVGEKLFF; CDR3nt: TGTGCCACCAGCAGAGATGGGGGGGAGGGGGTCGGTGAAAAACTGTTTTTT
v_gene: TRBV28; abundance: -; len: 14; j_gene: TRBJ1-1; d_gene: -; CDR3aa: CASRAGGHGTEAFF; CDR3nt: TGTGCCAGCAGGGCCGGTGGACATGGGACTGAAGCTTTCTTT
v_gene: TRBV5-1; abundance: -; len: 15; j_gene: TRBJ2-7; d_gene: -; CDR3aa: CASSLAGEETYEQYF; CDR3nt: TGCGCCAGCAGCTTGGCCGGGGAGGAGACGTACGAGCAGTACTTC
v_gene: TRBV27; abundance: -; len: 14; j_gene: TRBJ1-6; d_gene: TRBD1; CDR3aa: CASKPGQHNSPLHF; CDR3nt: TGTGCCAGCAAACCGGGACAGCATAATTCACCCCTCCACTTT
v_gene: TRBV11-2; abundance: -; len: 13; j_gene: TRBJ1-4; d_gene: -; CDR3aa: CASSPTTNEKLFF; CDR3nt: TGTGCCAGCAGCCCTACAACTAATGAAAAACTGTTTTTT
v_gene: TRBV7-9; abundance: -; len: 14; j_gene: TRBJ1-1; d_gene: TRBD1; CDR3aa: CASSSAGGETEAFF; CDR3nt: TGTGCCAGCAGCTCCGCAGGGGGGGAGACTGAAGCTTTCTTT
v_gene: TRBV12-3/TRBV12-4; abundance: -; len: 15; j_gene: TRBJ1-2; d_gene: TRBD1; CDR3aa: CASSLSDRGYYGYTF; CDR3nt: TGTGCCAGCAGTCTCTCGGACAGGGGCTACTATGGCTACACCTTC
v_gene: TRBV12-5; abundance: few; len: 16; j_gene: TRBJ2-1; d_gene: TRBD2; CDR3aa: CASGLVAGGPYNEQFF; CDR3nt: TGTGCTAGTGGTTTGGTAGCGGGGGGCCCCTACAATGAGCAGTTCTTC
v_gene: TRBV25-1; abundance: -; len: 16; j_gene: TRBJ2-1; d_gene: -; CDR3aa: CASLRGAPFSYNEQFF; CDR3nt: TGTGCCTCCCTTCGTGGGGCCCCTTTCTCCTACAATGAGCAGTTCTTC
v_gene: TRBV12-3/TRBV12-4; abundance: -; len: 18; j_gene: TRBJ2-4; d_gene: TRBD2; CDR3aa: CASSSGLAAKLAKNIQYF; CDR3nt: TGTGCCAGCTCCTCGGGACTAGCGGCGAAGCTAGCCAAAAACATTCAGTACTTC
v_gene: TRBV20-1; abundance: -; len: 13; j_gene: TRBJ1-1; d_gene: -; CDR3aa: CSARGDMNTEAFF; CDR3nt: TGCAGTGCTAGAGGAGATATGAACACTGAAGCTTTCTTT
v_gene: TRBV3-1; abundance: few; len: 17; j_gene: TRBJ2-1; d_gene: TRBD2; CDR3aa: CASSQVLAGGQNNEQFF; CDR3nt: TGTGCCAGCAGCCAAGTTCTAGCGGGGGGCCAAAACAATGAGCAGTTCTTC
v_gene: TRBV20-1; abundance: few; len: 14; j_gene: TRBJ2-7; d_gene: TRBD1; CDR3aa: CSARFWTGAYEQYF; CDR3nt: TGCAGTGCTAGATTCTGGACAGGGGCCTACGAGCAGTACTTC
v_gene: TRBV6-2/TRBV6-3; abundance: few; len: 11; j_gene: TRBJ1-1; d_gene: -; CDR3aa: CASSPGGRAFF; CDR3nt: TGTGCCAGCAGTCCTGGAGGGCGAGCTTTCTTT
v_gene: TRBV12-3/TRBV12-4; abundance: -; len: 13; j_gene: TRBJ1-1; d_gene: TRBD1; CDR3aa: CASRQQGATEAFF; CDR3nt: TGTGCCAGCAGACAACAGGGGGCAACTGAAGCTTTCTTT
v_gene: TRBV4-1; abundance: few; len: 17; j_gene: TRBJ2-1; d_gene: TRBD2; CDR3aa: CASSQETSGGPYNEQFF; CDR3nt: TGCGCCAGCAGCCAAGAGACTAGCGGGGGGCCCTACAATGAGCAGTTCTTC
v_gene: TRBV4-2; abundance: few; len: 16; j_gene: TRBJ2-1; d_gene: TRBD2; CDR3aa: CASSQDWTSGVNEQFF; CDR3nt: TGTGCCAGCAGCCAAGATTGGACTAGCGGGGTCAATGAGCAGTTCTTC
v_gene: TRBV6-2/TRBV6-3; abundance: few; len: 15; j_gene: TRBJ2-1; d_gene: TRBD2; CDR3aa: CATRVGLADYNEQFF; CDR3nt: TGTGCCACCCGAGTGGGGCTAGCGGATTACAATGAGCAGTTCTTC